Below, one TCR beta chain is given with its context. Its antigen is not identified. Germline DNA was also extracted, with blood RNA taken from unsorted whole blood. The patients carried chronic HBV infection and had received no treatment. The data belong to a study of tumor-infiltrating lymphocytes in primary liver carcinoma. For the study at large: Men as well as women, aged 30 to 69 years, made up the patients. Notes on the study in general: The difference in top-250-clone fraction between tumors and blood was significant, favoring tumors (p = 0.039). Whereas tumor region pairs overlapped more, tumor-adjacent and tumor-blood pairs overlapped less.

Synthesis of TCR beta cDNA was carried out from 500 ng total RNA with a constant-region primer. Three nested multiplex PCR rounds of slightly modified ARM-PCR generated TCR beta libraries. It was with TRBV1-TRBV30 forward primers and a C-beta reverse primer that the first two PCR rounds were run, at around 11 cycles each. One entry per CDR3 protein, called by TCRdb with MiXCR from the multiplex PCR reads. The sample contains about 310,000 distinct CDR3 sequences, approximately 54% of which appear only once. V shed 3 bases, J shed 7 bases, and the junction held 6 bases outside the gene matches. The CDR3 is 15 residues long. Germline V gene data show CDR1 as MDHEN and CDR2 as SYDVKM.

Sequencing used peripheral blood. The V call is TRBV28, the J call TRBJ1-4; TRBD1 matches 9 bases. The TCR originated in a young woman with primary liver carcinoma and hepatitis B virus infection. The CDR3 loop is CASSFLDRGFEKLFF. The CDR3 DNA follows: TGTGCCAGCAGTTTCCTGGACAGGGGATTTGAAAAACTGTTTTTT.